The entry that follows covers one T cell receptor beta chain sequence. Its antigen is still unknown. This sample is part of a study of cytomegalovirus exposure and HLA in healthy donors. Study results and limitations: The availability of immune exposure information extended only to CMV serostatus. Most subjects' HLA-A and HLA-B alleles were reportedly predicted from TCR beta sequences.

The PCR ran on 60 Vbeta and 13 Jbeta primers. TCRdb keeps only in-frame clones here, not all; method: immunoSEQ multiplex PCR. The sample holds fewer than 85,000 clones; about 78% are singletons and the top ten take 9% to 13%. J gave up 5 bases and V 5 bases, and 7 bases lay outside the gene matches. The CDR3 is made up of 14 amino acids. Germline CDR1 is KGHSH and CDR2 is LQKENI. The chain uses TRBV18 and TRBJ2-7; 9 bases agree with TRBD1. The receptor's source is a woman aged 35 to 49 in good health and CMV-seropositive. The sequenced sample consisted of PBMCs. The CDR3 DNA sequence: TGTGCCAGCTCATCCCGGACAGGGGAAGACGAGCAGTACTTC. Residues: CASSSRTGEDEQYF.